The source of this T cell receptor (beta chain) is a study of T cell repertoires and HLA-DP antigens. For the study at large: Pre-culture CD4+ samples used roughly 1,100 ng DNA versus about 0.2 ug for CD137+CD4+ sorts.

CDR1 and CDR2 (germline): SNHLY, FYNNEI. CDR3 length: 15 residues. The ends lost 6 bases at V and 3 bases at J; junction bases unmatched: 7. Worth noting for this clone: Its antigen remains unknown.

Generated by immunoSEQ multiplex PCR, the TCRdb table keeps only in-frame clones and is missing some. The data hold some 120,000 clones, with 80% to 95% observed a single time. The chain recombines TRBV2 with TRBJ2-5, with 10 positions matching TRBD2. The source material was CD4+ T cells from PBMCs. This clonotype originated in a woman under 30 in good health and CMV-seronegative. CDR3 amino acids: CASRLAGVLKETQYF. The CDR3 coding sequence is TGTGCCAGCAGGCTAGCGGGAGTATTAAAAGAGACCCAGTACTTC.